This passage covers 17 T cell receptor beta chains from one sample sequenced in a study of CD8 T cells in ankylosing spondylitis. The study's findings and limits: Made up of eight highly homologous variants, a TCR beta motif appeared characteristic of ankylosing spondylitis blood.

These receptors are not linked to any known antigen. TCRdb re-called the 5' RACE reads with MiXCR, one entry per CDR3 protein. The sample shows roughly 670,000 distinct CDR3 sequences, 15% to 20% of them seen only once. The sequenced sample was blood, either unsorted or a sorted T cell fraction (not recorded which). The source of these receptors is a male donor with ankylosing spondylitis.

V and J are TRBV28 and TRBJ1-1; D unresolved. Between the trimmed V and J ends, which lost 6 bases and 4 bases, there was a span of 15 bases. The CDR3 has 14 amino acids. Germline-derived CDR1 and CDR2 are MDHEN and SYDVKM. CDR3 amino acids: CASRTKGQTTEAFF. The CDR3 nucleotides read TGTGCCAGCAGGACCAAAGGGCAAACCACTGAAGCTTTCTTT.

This clonotype was recorded a few times. CDR3 amino acids: CASSLQELTGELFF. Here the CDR3 DNA reads TGTGCCAGCAGTTTACAGGAGCTCACCGGGGAGCTGTTTTTT. The chain links TRBV27 to TRBJ2-2; D unresolved. Looked up from germline, CDR1 is MNHEY and CDR2 is SMNVEV (reference sequence). The CDR3 extends over 14 amino acids. The V gene lost 2 bases and the J gene lost 4 bases, with 8 bases spanning the gap.

This chain uses TRBV6-5 with TRBJ2-7; D might be TRBD1 (6 bases). Germline V gene data show CDR1 as MNHEY and CDR2 as SVGAGI. The CDR3 spans 17 residues. V lost 2 bases, J lost 1 base, and 18 bases lay in between. The CDR3 DNA follows: TGTGCCAGCAGTTACAAGGGGTCAGGGGTGTATTCCTACGAGCAGTACTTC. Translated, it gives CASSYKGSGVYSYEQYF.

This clonotype was found a few times. The chain joins TRBV5-1 to TRBJ2-3; D is undetermined. Germline CDR1 reads SGHRS; CDR2 reads YFSETQ. V was clipped by 4 bases and J by 4 bases, with 13 bases between them. This CDR3 contains 14 residues. CDR3 in amino acids: CASSLTLTADTQYF. CDR3 DNA sequence: TGCGCCAGCAGCCTGACCTTAACGGCAGATACGCAGTATTTT.

This clonotype has a handful of counts. The V call is TRBV29-1, the J call TRBJ2-7; the D gene is possibly TRBD2 (6 bases). V was pared by 4 bases and J by 2 bases, with 9 bases between. The germline CDR1 and CDR2 sequences are SQVTM and ANQGSEA. The CDR3 loop spans 12 amino acids. The CDR3 protein is CSVVERAYEQYF. DNA of the CDR3: TGCAGCGTTGTCGAGCGGGCCTACGAGCAGTACTTC.

This clonotype appeared a few times. V is TRBV7-2 and J is TRBJ2-5; D gene unclear. The CDR3 has 15 amino acids. V lost 5 bases and J lost 2, with 15 bases in between. The germline CDR1 and CDR2 sequences are SGHTA and FQGNSA. CDR3 sequence (DNA): TGTGCCAGCAGCATATCCCTCGGCAGACAAGAGACCCAGTACTTC. It yields the protein CASSISLGRQETQYF.

This clonotype showed up just a few times. The genes are TRBV6-2 or TRBV6-3 and TRBJ2-7, with TRBD1 as a possible D gene (6 bases). The CDR3 loop spans 15 amino acids. CDR1 MNHEY and CDR2 SVGEGT come from the germline V gene. Trimming took off 6 bases at V and 3 bases at J, with 18 bases between the two ends. This CDR3 reads CASRGQGLTSYEQYF. DNA for the CDR3: TGTGCCAGCAGGGGCCAGGGGCTGACGAGCTACGAGCAGTACTTC.

This clonotype came up a few times. This chain links TRBV11-1 with TRBJ2-2; 7 nucleotides match TRBD2. With V trimmed by 2 bases and J by 3 bases, 3 bases remained unmatched. The CDR3 sequence is 15 residues long. The V gene's germline CDR1 is SGHAT and CDR2 FQDESV (reference sequence). This CDR3 is CASSLRAGYTGELFF. The CDR3 DNA reads as TGTGCCAGCAGCTTAAGAGCGGGATACACCGGGGAGCTGTTTTTT.

This clonotype was counted many times. The chain couples TRBV7-9 to TRBJ2-3; 8 bases line up with TRBD2. CDR3 length: 17 residues. The germline V gene has CDR1 SEHNR and CDR2 FQNEAQ (reference sequence). The ends lost 5 bases at V and 0 bases at J; junction bases unmatched: 10. CDR3 in DNA: TGTGCCAGCAGCGAGAAATCTAGCGGGCCCAGCACAGATACGCAGTATTTT. Residues: CASSEKSSGPSTDTQYF.

This clonotype appeared many times. J is TRBJ2-7 and V is TRBV28; D ambiguous. The germline CDR1 and CDR2 sequences are MDHEN and SYDVKM. The CDR3 loop spans 17 amino acids. Trimming took off 3 bases at V and 2 bases at J, with 20 bases between the two ends. DNA for the CDR3: TGTGCCAGCAGTTTCCCGACTCAGGCCCACAGCACCTACGAGCAGTACTTC. Translating gives CASSFPTQAHSTYEQYF.

CDR3 sequence (DNA): TGCAGTGGCCAGGGAGGGAGGGGACTAGCGGGCGGGGAGCAGTTCTTC. Protein product: CSGQGGRGLAGGEQFF. This chain joins TRBV20-1 and TRBJ2-1, with 12 bases lining up with TRBD2. The germline V gene encodes CDR1 DFQATT and CDR2 SNEGSKA (reference sequence). This CDR3 spans 16 amino acids. V was pared by 7 bases and J by 10 bases, with 17 bases of the junction left unmatched.

This clonotype turned up a few times. J is TRBJ2-3 and V is TRBV5-1; 10 bases align to TRBD1. The CDR3 is 16 amino acids. Losses at the gene ends were 7 bases for V and 1 base for J; bases not matched to a gene: 9. CDR1 and CDR2 from the germline V gene are SGHRS and YFSETQ. For the CDR3, the DNA is TGCGCCAGCTCTCTAGGACAGGGGGTGGGCACAGATACGCAGTATTTT. Translated: CASSLGQGVGTDTQYF.

The rearrangement links TRBV20-1 to TRBJ2-1; 8 positions agree with TRBD2. Germline CDR1 and CDR2: DFQATT and SNEGSKA (reference sequence). V shed 1 base and J 0 bases; nucleotides not matched to a gene: 5. The CDR3 contains 16 residues. This CDR3 reads CSARVTSGPSYNEQFF. CDR3 nucleotide sequence: TGCAGTGCTAGAGTCACTAGCGGACCCTCCTACAATGAGCAGTTCTTC.

The chain recombines TRBV28 with TRBJ2-1; no clear D. The CDR3 contains 13 residues. Per germline, CDR1 MDHEN and CDR2 SYDVKM. Between the trimmed V and J ends, which lost 6 bases and 6 bases, there was a span of 12 bases. The DNA for the CDR3 is TGTGCCAGCAGCCTCCTGAGCCGCAATGAGCAGTTCTTC. It is translated as CASSLLSRNEQFF.

This clonotype showed up just a few times. The genes are TRBV12-3 or TRBV12-4 and TRBJ1-5, with D possibly TRBD1 on 5 matching bases. The V end lost 6 bases, the J end lost 3 bases, and 15 bases lay between the germline ends. The CDR3 covers 15 residues. The CDR3 sequence: CASSPRDGHNQPQHF. As DNA, the CDR3 is TGTGCCAGCAGCCCGCGGGACGGACACAATCAGCCCCAGCATTTT.

This sequence joins TRBV12-3 or TRBV12-4 and TRBJ2-1, with D perhaps TRBD1 or TRBD2 (5 bases each). Trimming took 7 bases from V and 0 from J, leaving 10 bases between them. The CDR3 is 14 amino acids. The CDR3 loop is CASTRDRSYNEQFF. The CDR3 DNA reads TGTGCCAGCACCCGGGACCGCTCCTACAATGAGCAGTTCTTC.

The chain employs TRBV20-1 and TRBJ2-7; 7 bases line up with TRBD2. Germline V gene data show CDR1 as DFQATT and CDR2 as SNEGSKA (reference sequence). This CDR3 spans 14 amino acids. With 0 bases clipped from V and 4 bases from J, the junction kept 6 bases outside the gene matches. For the CDR3, the DNA is TGCAGTGCTAGAGATTGGGAGGGAAGGTACGAGCAGTACTTC. It translates to CSARDWEGRYEQYF.